The following is a TCR beta chain sequence with its context. Source study methods: Estimation of nucleated cell counts was performed using reference gene primer amplification. Libraries were prepared by immunoSEQ multiplex PCR; TCRdb keeps only in-frame clonotypes and omits some of them. The V and J calls and clone size were taken over from that table, and D and trimming were inferred from the DNA. The sample shows roughly 80,000 clones, 87% of them seen only once. This specimen belongs to a study of blood T cell repertoires in COVID-19. Study context: Acute-phase and convalescent COVID-19 samples originated in the United States, Italy and Spain. PBMCs, B-cell-depleted T cells, or T cells provided the cDNA or gDNA that made up the material.

The J segment lost 5 bases and the V segment lost 6 bases, leaving 10 bases of the junction unmatched. The CDR3 contains 15 residues. Germline V gives CDR1 MNHEY, CDR2 SVGAGI. This chain connects TRBV6-5 to TRBJ2-7, with 10 bases that match TRBD1. The sequence came from a woman of 80 years or more with active or convalescent COVID-19. Sequenced: peripheral blood. The CDR3 DNA sequence: TGTGCCAGCAGCCTGACAGGGGGCGGTTCCGACGAGCAGTACTTC. Its translation: CASSLTGGGSDEQYF.